This TCR beta chain was found in a study of blood T cell repertoires in COVID-19. Overall study: The analysed material was cDNA or gDNA that came from T cells, B-cell-depleted T cells, or PBMCs.

This clone was observed a few times. CDR3 length equals 14 residues. Looked up from germline, CDR1 is SGDLS and CDR2 is YYNGEE. Trimming at V came to 0 bases and at J to 6 bases, leaving 2 bases not matched to a gene. Profiling relied on immunoSEQ multiplex PCR, and the TCRdb table lists in-frame clones only, not all of them. The sample lists 150,000 to 200,000 clones, approximately 80% occurring once. Source material: peripheral blood. The chain recombines TRBV9 with TRBJ2-2, with TRBD1 identical over 7 bases. The TCR was taken from a woman of 80 years or more with COVID-19, enrolled during active disease. CDR3 nucleotides: TGTGCCAGCAGCGTAGTAGGGGGCTCCGGGGAGCTGTTTTTT. Protein: CASSVVGGSGELFF.